This TCR beta chain appears in the sequencing data of a study of T cell repertoires in cytomegalovirus infection. Whole-study context: CMV epitopes that were recently identified and HLA-C-restricted were used alongside well-studied HLA-B-restricted ones. CMV infection plus the matching HLA type was flagged by public TCR beta signatures. General study results and limits: The ex vivo response showed dominance by HLA-C-restricted CMV-specific TCR beta clonotypes. There were carriers of CMV plus the relevant HLA, and cumulative public TCR beta family frequency identified them.

Comment on this clonotype: Antigen: not known.

TCRdb processed the reads anew with MiXCR; each CDR3 protein has one entry. The table lists hundreds of thousands of distinct CDR3 sequences, 25% to 40% of them singletons. The source is a human donor in good health (CMV status not recorded). Some clones in this sample may be carry-over from other donors' samples. Here the sequenced sample was cultured CD8+ T cells from PBMCs, taken from culture after CMV antigen stimulation.

The CDR3 DNA is TGTGTCACCGACGTTCTTAACACCGGGGAGCTGTTTTTT. This codes for CVTDVLNTGELFF. The rearrangement links TRBV7-8 to TRBJ2-2; D gene ambiguous. CDR1 SGHVS and CDR2 FQNEAQ come from the germline V gene. The CDR3 runs to 13 residues.